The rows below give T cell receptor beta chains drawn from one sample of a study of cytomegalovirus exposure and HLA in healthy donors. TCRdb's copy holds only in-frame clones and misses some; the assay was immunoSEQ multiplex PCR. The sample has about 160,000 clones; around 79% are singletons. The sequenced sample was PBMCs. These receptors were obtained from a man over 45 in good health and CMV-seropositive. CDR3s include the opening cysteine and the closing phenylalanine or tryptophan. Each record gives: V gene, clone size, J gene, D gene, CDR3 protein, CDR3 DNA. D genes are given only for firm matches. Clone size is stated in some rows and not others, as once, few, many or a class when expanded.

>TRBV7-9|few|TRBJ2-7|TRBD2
CASSGTSGIGEQYF
TGTGCCAGCAGCGGGACTAGCGGGATTGGCGAGCAGTACTTC
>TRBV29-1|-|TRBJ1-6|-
CSVATDYNSPLHF
TGCAGCGTTGCGACAGATTATAATTCACCCCTCCACTTT
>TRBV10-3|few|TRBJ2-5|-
CAISESMFWGGETQYF
TGTGCCATCAGTGAGTCGATGTTCTGGGGAGGCGAGACCCAGTACTTC
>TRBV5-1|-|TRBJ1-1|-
CASSLSLGAATEAFF
TGCGCCAGCAGCTTGTCGCTGGGGGCGGCCACTGAAGCTTTCTTT
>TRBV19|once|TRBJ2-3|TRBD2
CASSNRPASGISTDTQYF
TGTGCCAGTAGCAACCGGCCGGCTAGCGGGATAAGCACAGATACGCAGTATTTT
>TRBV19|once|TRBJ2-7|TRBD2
CASSPAGLAGGRYEQYF
TGTGCCAGTAGCCCCGCAGGACTAGCGGGAGGGCGTTACGAGCAGTACTTC
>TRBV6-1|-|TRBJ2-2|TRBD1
CASSSGTGDTGELFF
TGTGCCAGCAGTTCCGGGACAGGGGACACCGGGGAGCTGTTTTTT
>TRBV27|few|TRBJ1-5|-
CASSLSGVSNQPQHF
TGTGCCAGCAGTTTATCAGGGGTTAGCAATCAGCCCCAGCATTTT
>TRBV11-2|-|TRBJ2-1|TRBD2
CVSSPYRLAGGNEQFF
TGTGTCAGCAGCCCATACCGACTAGCGGGAGGGAATGAGCAGTTCTTC
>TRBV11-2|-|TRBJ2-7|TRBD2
CASSFGAGAYEQYF
TGTGCCAGCAGCTTCGGTGCGGGAGCCTACGAGCAGTACTTC
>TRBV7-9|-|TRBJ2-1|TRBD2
CASSLGFWASGSRANEQFF
TGTGCCAGCAGCTTAGGATTTTGGGCTAGCGGGAGTCGGGCCAATGAGCAGTTCTTC
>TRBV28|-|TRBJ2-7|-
CASSFYGSQDKPYEQYF
TGTGCCAGCAGTTTTTATGGTTCCCAGGACAAGCCCTACGAGCAGTACTTC
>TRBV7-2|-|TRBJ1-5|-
CASSPRQWSNQPQHF
TGTGCCAGCAGCCCTAGGCAGTGGAGCAATCAGCCCCAGCATTTT
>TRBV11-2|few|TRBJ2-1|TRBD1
CASSLLFSDRGPHEQFF
TGTGCCAGCAGCTTACTATTTTCGGACAGGGGTCCCCATGAGCAGTTCTTC
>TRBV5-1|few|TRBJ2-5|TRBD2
CASSPGTSGGLQETQYF
TGCGCCAGCAGCCCCGGGACTAGCGGGGGCCTCCAAGAGACCCAGTACTTC
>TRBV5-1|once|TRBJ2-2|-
CASSFGTDSGELFF
TGCGCCAGCAGCTTTGGGACTGACTCAGGGGAGCTGTTTTTT
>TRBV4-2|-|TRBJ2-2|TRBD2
CASSQRLAVYTGELFF
TGTGCCAGCAGCCAAAGACTAGCGGTTTACACCGGGGAGCTGTTTTTT
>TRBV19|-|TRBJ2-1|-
CASKEDLTPYNEQFF
TGTGCCAGTAAAGAGGATCTTACCCCTTACAATGAGCAGTTCTTC
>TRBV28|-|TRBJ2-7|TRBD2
CASSSSGTSGGGYEQYF
TGTGCCAGCAGTTCGTCCGGGACTAGCGGAGGGGGCTACGAGCAGTACTTC
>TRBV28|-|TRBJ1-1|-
CASSSHTLNTEAFF
TGTGCCAGCAGTTCCCACACCCTGAACACTGAAGCTTTCTTT
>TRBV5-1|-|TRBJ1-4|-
CASSLQGRNEKLFF
TGCGCCAGCAGCTTACAGGGACGGAATGAAAAACTGTTTTTT
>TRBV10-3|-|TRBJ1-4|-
CAIKGATNEKLFF
TGTGCCATCAAGGGGGCAACTAATGAAAAACTGTTTTTT
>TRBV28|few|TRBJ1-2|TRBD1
CASSLGTGCTF
TGTGCCAGCAGCTTGGGGACAGGGTGCACCTTC
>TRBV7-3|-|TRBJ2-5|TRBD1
CASSPRGTGVGETQYF
TGTGCCAGCAGCCCAAGGGGGACAGGGGTCGGAGAGACCCAGTACTTC
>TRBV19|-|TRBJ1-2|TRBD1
CASSIINGQGRGYTF
TGTGCCAGTAGTATAATTAACGGACAGGGGCGTGGCTACACCTTC
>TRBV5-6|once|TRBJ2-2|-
CASSLAESNTGELFF
TGTGCCAGCAGCTTAGCGGAGTCGAACACCGGGGAGCTGTTTTTT
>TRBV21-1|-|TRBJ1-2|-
CASTLKGETGTNYGYTF
TGTGCCAGCACCCTAAAGGGAGAGACTGGGACTAACTATGGCTACACCTTC
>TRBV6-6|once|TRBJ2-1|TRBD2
CASSPGLAVNEQFF
TGTGCCAGCAGTCCAGGACTAGCTGTCAATGAGCAGTTCTTC
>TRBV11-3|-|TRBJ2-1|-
CASSLQGKGEQFF
TGTGCCAGCAGCTTACAGGGTAAGGGTGAGCAGTTCTTC
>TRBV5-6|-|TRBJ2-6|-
CASSLLGGESGANVLTF
TGTGCCAGCAGCTTGTTGGGTGGGGAGTCTGGGGCCAACGTCCTGACTTTC
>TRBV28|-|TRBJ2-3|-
CATATGGTDTQYF
TGTGCCACCGCTACGGGGGGCACAGATACGCAGTATTTT
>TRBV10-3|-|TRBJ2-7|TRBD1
CAIQSATTGGSYEQYF
TGTGCCATCCAATCGGCCACGACAGGGGGCTCCTACGAGCAGTACTTC
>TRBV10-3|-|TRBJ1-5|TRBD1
CAISETGGLGQPQHF
TGTGCCATCAGTGAGACAGGGGGCTTAGGGCAGCCCCAGCATTTT
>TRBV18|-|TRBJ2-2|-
CASSPFRGGGELFF
TGTGCCAGCTCACCCTTCAGGGGCGGCGGGGAGCTGTTTTTT
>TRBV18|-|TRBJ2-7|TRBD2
CASSGTRNYEQYF
TGTGCCAGCTCCGGGACTAGAAACTACGAGCAGTACTTC
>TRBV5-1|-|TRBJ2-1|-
CASSFLWTVNEQFF
-
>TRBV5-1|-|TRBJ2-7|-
CASRRNVGGDTYEQYF
TGCGCCAGCAGGCGAAATGTCGGCGGTGATACCTACGAGCAGTACTTC